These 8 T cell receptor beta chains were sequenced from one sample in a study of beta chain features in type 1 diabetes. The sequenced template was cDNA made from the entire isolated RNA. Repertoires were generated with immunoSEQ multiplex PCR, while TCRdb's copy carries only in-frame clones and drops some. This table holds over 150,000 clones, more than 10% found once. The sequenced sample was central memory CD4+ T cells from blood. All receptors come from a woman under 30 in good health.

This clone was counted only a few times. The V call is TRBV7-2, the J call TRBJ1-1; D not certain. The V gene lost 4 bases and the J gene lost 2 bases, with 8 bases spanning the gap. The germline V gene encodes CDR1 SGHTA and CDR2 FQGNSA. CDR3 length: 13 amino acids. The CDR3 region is CASSSTRNTEAFF. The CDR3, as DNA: TGTGCCAGCAGCTCGACAAGAAACACTGAAGCTTTCTTT.

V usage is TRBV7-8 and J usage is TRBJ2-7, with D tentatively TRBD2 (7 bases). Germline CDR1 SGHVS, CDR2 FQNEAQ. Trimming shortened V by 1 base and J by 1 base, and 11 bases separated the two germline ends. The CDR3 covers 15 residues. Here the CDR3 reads CASSLGGGGSYEQYF. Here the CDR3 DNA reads TGTGCCAGCAGCTTAGGGGGAGGGGGATCCTACGAGCAGTACTTC.

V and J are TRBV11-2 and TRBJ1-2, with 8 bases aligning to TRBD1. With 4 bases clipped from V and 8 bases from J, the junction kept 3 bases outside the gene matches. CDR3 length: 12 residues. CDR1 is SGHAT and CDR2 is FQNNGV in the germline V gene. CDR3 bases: TGTGCCAGCAGCTCCAGGGGGCGGGGCTACACCTTC. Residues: CASSSRGRGYTF.

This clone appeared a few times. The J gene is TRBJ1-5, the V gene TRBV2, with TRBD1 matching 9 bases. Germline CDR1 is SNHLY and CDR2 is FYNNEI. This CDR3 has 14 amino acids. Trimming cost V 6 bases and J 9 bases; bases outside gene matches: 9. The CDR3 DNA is TGTGCCAGCAGGGGACAGGGTGGGGATGGGCCCCAGCATTTT. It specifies CASRGQGGDGPQHF.

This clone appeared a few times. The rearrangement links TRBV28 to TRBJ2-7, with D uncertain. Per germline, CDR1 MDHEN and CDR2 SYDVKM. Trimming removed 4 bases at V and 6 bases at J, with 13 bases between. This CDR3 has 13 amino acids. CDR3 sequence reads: CASSSRLGREQYF. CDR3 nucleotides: TGTGCCAGCAGTTCCAGGCTTGGGCGCGAGCAGTACTTC.

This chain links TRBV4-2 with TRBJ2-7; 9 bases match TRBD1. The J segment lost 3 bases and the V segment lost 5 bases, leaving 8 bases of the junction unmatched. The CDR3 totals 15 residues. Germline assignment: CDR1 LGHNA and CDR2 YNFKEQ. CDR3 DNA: TGTGCCAGCAGCTTGGACGGGACAGGGATCTACGAGCAGTACTTC. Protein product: CASSLDGTGIYEQYF.

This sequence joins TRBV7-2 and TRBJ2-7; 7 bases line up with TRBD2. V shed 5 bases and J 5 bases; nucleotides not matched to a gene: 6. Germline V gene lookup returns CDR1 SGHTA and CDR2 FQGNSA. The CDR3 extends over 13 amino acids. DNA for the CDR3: TGTGCCAGCAGCCGGACTAGGAAGGACGAGCAGTACTTC. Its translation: CASSRTRKDEQYF.

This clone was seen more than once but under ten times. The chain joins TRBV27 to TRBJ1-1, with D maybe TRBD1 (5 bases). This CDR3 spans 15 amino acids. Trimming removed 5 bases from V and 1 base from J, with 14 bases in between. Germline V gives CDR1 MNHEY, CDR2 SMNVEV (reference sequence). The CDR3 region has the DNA TGTGCCAGCAGTCCTAGTCCCGACAGGAACACTGAAGCTTTCTTT. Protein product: CASSPSPDRNTEAFF.